This TCR beta chain was captured in a study of T cell changes during pregnancy in multiple sclerosis. Trimming shortened V by 5 bases and J by 9 bases, and 11 bases separated the two germline ends. The germline CDR1 and CDR2 sequences are SEHNR and FQNEAQ (reference sequence). This CDR3 contains 12 residues. The data were produced by immunoSEQ multiplex PCR, yet TCRdb's version contains in-frame clones alone and is incomplete. The sample comprises around 62,000 clones, just over 90% of which are singletons, and less than 4.5% rests with the top ten. Sequences were derived from CD8+ T cells from peripheral blood mononuclear cells, sampled in the second trimester of pregnancy. This clonotype was sampled from a female donor with multiple sclerosis, enrolled in a pregnancy study. This rearrangement joins TRBV7-9 to TRBJ2-1; the D is unclear. CDR3 nucleotides: TGTGCCAGCAGCCTTGCGGCCGGTGAGCAGTTCTTC. Encoded protein: CASSLAAGEQFF.